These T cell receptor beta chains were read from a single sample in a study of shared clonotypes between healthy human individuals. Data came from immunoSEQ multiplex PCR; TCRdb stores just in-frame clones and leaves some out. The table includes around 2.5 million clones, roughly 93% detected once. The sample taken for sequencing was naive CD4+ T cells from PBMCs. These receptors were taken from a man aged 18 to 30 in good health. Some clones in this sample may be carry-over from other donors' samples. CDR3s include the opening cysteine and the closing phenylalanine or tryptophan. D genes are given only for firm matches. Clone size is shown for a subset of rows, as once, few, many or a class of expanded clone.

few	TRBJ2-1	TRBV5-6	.	CASSLDGSSYNEQFF	TGTGCCAGCAGCTTGGACGGGAGCTCCTACAATGAGCAGTTCTTC
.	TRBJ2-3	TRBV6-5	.	CASRNLGQYTDTQYF	TGTGCCAGCAGGAATCTTGGACAATACACAGATACGCAGTATTTT
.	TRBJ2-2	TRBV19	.	CATEEGANTGELFF	TGTGCCACCGAAGAGGGAGCGAACACCGGGGAGCTGTTTTTT
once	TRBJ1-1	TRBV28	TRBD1	CASSQRTGASDTEAFF	TGTGCCAGCAGTCAAAGGACAGGGGCATCGGACACTGAAGCTTTCTTT
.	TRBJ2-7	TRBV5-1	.	CASSLATATYEQYF	TGCGCCAGCAGCTTGGCTACAGCAACCTACGAGCAGTACTTC
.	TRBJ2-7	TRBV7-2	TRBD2	CASKIGAGVDEQYF	TGTGCCAGCAAAATAGGGGCGGGAGTCGACGAGCAGTACTTC
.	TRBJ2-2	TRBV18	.	CASPSTGPTTGELFF	TGTGCCAGCCCATCAACAGGGCCGACCACCGGGGAGCTGTTTTTT
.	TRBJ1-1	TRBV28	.	CASSIRGTEAFF	TGTGCCAGCAGTATTAGGGGAACTGAAGCTTTCTTT
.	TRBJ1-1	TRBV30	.	CAWSVTTEAFF	TGTGCCTGGAGTGTCACGACTGAAGCTTTCTTT
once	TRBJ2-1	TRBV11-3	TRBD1	CASSPRTGFDEQFF	TGTGCCAGCAGCCCACGGACAGGGTTCGATGAGCAGTTCTTC
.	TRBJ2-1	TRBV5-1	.	CASSPESGSHNEQFF	TGCGCCAGCAGCCCCGAAAGTGGGTCCCACAATGAGCAGTTCTTC
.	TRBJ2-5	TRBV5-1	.	CASSFALGENQETQYF	TGCGCCAGCAGCTTCGCACTCGGGGAAAACCAAGAGACCCAGTACTTC
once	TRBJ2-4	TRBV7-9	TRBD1	CASSPDRRVENIQYF	TGTGCCAGCAGCCCGGACAGGCGAGTCGAAAACATTCAGTACTTC
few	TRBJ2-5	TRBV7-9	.	CASSGSGGETQYF	TGTGCCAGCAGTGGATCGGGTGGGGAGACCCAGTACTTC
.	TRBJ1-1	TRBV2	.	CACQAGFFTEAFF	TGTGCCTGTCAAGCAGGGTTCTTCACTGAAGCTTTCTTT
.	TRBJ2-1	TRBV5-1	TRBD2	CASSGTSGSYEQFF	TGCGCCAGCAGCGGGACTAGCGGGAGTTATGAGCAGTTCTTC
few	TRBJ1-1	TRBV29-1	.	CSVLGHLGTTEAFF	TGCAGCGTTCTGGGACACTTAGGAACCACTGAAGCTTTCTTT
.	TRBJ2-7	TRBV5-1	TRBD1	CASSFGTGLSYEQYF	TGCGCCAGCAGCTTCGGGACAGGGCTGTCTTACGAGCAGTACTTC
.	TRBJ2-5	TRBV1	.	CTSSRGLAGPKETQYF	TGCACCAGCAGCCGGGGACTAGCGGGTCCCAAAGAGACCCAGTACTTC